The 27 T cell receptor beta chains in this list originate from one sample, sequenced in a study of blood T cell repertoires in COVID-19. Produced via immunoSEQ multiplex PCR; TCRdb's table is partial and in-frame only. Of around 200,000 clones in the sample, 86% were seen once. Sequenced input: PBMCs or T cells enriched from blood (not recorded which). Every receptor here comes from a woman under 40 who had been exposed to COVID-19.

The rearrangement uses TRBV3-1 (or the pseudogene TRBV3-2) and TRBJ1-5; no clear D gene. Germline V gives CDR1 LGHDT, CDR2 YNNKEL (reference sequence). Trimming pared 4 bases from V and 0 bases from J, leaving 7 bases between. This CDR3 is 14 amino acids long. The CDR3 nucleotides read TGTGCCAGCAGCCTCGGTTCTAGCAATCAGCCCCAGCATTTT. Protein product: CASSLGSSNQPQHF.

This clone was counted once. The chain recombines TRBV12-3 or TRBV12-4 with TRBJ1-1; no reliable D call. This CDR3 has 12 residues. Trimming removed 3 bases at V and 5 bases at J, with 7 bases between. This chain's CDR3 is CASSFSGTEAFF. The DNA for the CDR3 is TGTGCCAGCAGTTTTTCGGGGACTGAAGCTTTCTTT.

This chain connects TRBV19 to TRBJ2-1, with unresolved D. The germline V and J ends were trimmed by 3 bases and 4 bases, with 4 bases remaining between them. Germline V gene sequence: CDR1 LNHDA, CDR2 SQIVND (reference sequence). This CDR3 comprises 12 residues. The CDR3 DNA sequence: TGTGCCAGTAGTATGAGATACAATGAGCAGTTCTTC. This gives the protein CASSMRYNEQFF.

This chain joins TRBV5-4 and TRBJ2-3, with 8 bases fitting TRBD1. This CDR3 has 16 amino acids. V shed 0 bases, J shed 2 bases, and the junction held 5 bases outside the gene matches. In germline, CDR1 is SGHNT, CDR2 YYREEE (reference sequence). The DNA of the CDR3 is TGTGCCAGCAGCTTGGGGTCAGGGGGCTTCACAGATACGCAGTATTTT. Translated: CASSLGSGGFTDTQYF.

This clone was counted a few times. The chain couples TRBV11-3 to TRBJ2-1; TRBD2 aligns across 12 bases. In germline, CDR1 is SGHNT, CDR2 YENEEA. V was pared by 1 base and J by 10 bases, with 5 bases of the junction left unmatched. This CDR3 has 15 residues. The CDR3, as DNA: TGTGCCAGCAGCTTAGGGTCTAGCGGGGGGGCCGAGCAGTTCTTC. This encodes CASSLGSSGGAEQFF.

The V and J genes are TRBV5-1 and TRBJ1-5; TRBD1 is a possible D gene (6 bases). Trimming took 0 bases from V and 3 from J, leaving 10 bases between them. CDR3 length: 15 amino acids. Looked up from germline, CDR1 is SGHRS and CDR2 is YFSETQ. The CDR3 DNA reads TGCGCCAGCAGCTTGGGAGACAGGAACAATCAGCCCCAGCATTTT. As protein: CASSLGDRNNQPQHF.

This clone was seen more than once but under ten times. CDR3 nucleotide sequence: TGTGCCAGCAGCTTATACGGGGAGAGCTCCTATAATTCACCCCTCCACTTT. This codes for CASSLYGESSYNSPLHF. The gene calls are TRBV5-6 and TRBJ1-6; D call uncertain. V lost 2 bases and J lost 0, with 12 bases in between. The CDR3 covers 17 residues. Germline values: CDR1 SGHDT, CDR2 YYEEEE.

The chain links TRBV27 to TRBJ2-1; possibly TRBD2 for D (6 bases). Germline assignment: CDR1 MNHEY and CDR2 SMNVEV (reference sequence). There are 13 residues in the CDR3. Trimming removed 4 bases at V and 7 bases at J, with 11 bases between. The CDR3 sequence: CASSWASVNEQFF. CDR3 coding DNA: TGTGCCAGCAGTTGGGCTAGCGTAAATGAGCAGTTCTTC.

The chain recombines TRBV24-1 with TRBJ1-5; TRBD1 aligns across 7 bases. J lost 0 bases, V lost 4 bases, and 5 bases had no gene match. Germline CDR1 reads KGHDR; CDR2 reads SFDVKD. This CDR3 comprises 16 residues. CDR3 coding DNA: TGTGCCACCAGTGAACGGGACAGTCCTAGCAATCAGCCCCAGCATTTT. Its protein is CATSERDSPSNQPQHF.

The chain links TRBV10-2 to TRBJ1-4; D possibly corresponds to TRBD1 (6 bases). CDR1 and CDR2 (germline): WSHSY, SAAADI. V was trimmed by 6 bases and J by 8 bases, leaving 10 bases between them. CDR3 length equals 12 residues. CDR3: CASRDQGEKLFF. The CDR3 nucleotides are TGCGCCAGCAGGGACCAGGGGGAAAAACTGTTTTTT.

V usage is TRBV10-2 and J usage is TRBJ2-5; a weak D match, TRBD2 (5 bases). The V and J ends lost 2 bases and 2 bases respectively, with 9 bases between them. Germline CDR1 reads WSHSY; CDR2 reads SAAADI. The CDR3 is 14 amino acids. CDR3 in DNA: TGCGCCAGCAGTGAGAGGAGGTGGCAAGAGACCCAGTACTTC. Amino acids: CASSERRWQETQYF.

V gene TRBV4-2 combines with J gene TRBJ2-2, with D unresolved. Germline V gene sequence: CDR1 LGHNA, CDR2 YNFKEQ. The V and J ends lost 0 bases and 6 bases respectively, with 11 bases between them. CDR3 length equals 15 residues. CDR3 in amino acids: CASSQEVLLPGELFF. As DNA, the CDR3 is TGTGCCAGCAGCCAAGAAGTTCTACTTCCCGGGGAGCTGTTTTTT.

The rearrangement joins TRBV7-9 to TRBJ1-5; no clear D. The germline V gene encodes CDR1 SEHNR and CDR2 FQNEAQ (reference sequence). V was trimmed by 1 base and J by 0 bases, leaving 10 bases between them. CDR3 length equals 16 residues. CDR3 sequence reads: CASSLGTVTSNQPQHF. DNA of the CDR3: TGTGCCAGCAGCTTAGGAACAGTCACTAGCAATCAGCCCCAGCATTTT.

The chain combines TRBV9 with TRBJ1-2; 8 positions agree with TRBD1. The V and J ends lost 0 bases and 5 bases, in that order; junction bases with no gene match: 3. The CDR3 is 14 amino acids. Germline V gene sequence: CDR1 SGDLS, CDR2 YYNGEE. The CDR3 protein is CASSVATGDYGYTF. DNA for the CDR3: TGTGCCAGCAGCGTAGCGACAGGGGATTATGGCTACACCTTC.

The V and J genes are TRBV6-5 and TRBJ2-7, with D tentatively TRBD2 (5 bases). V dropped 1 base and J dropped 4 bases, with 11 bases sitting between them. This CDR3 contains 14 residues. Per germline, CDR1 MNHEY and CDR2 SVGAGI. CDR3 amino acids: CASSYLPGGYEQYF. The CDR3, as DNA: TGTGCCAGCAGTTACTTACCCGGCGGGTACGAGCAGTACTTC.

The chain couples TRBV7-2 to TRBJ2-1; 12 bases match TRBD2. J lost 6 bases, V lost 7 bases, and 4 bases had no gene match. The CDR3 sequence is 14 residues long. CDR1 SGHTA and CDR2 FQGNSA come from the germline V gene. CDR3 nucleotide sequence: TGTGCCAGCACCCTAGCGGGGGGGCCCAATGAGCAGTTCTTC. Its translation: CASTLAGGPNEQFF.

The rearrangement links TRBV7-2 to TRBJ2-3, with TRBD2 matching 8 bases. Germline CDR1 reads SGHTA; CDR2 reads FQGNSA. This CDR3 is built from 16 residues. V lost 0 bases and J lost 4; bases outside the gene matches: 6. CDR3 DNA: TGTGCCAGCAGCTTAGCGGGCGGGGGGAACTCAGATACGCAGTATTTT. As protein: CASSLAGGGNSDTQYF.

V gene TRBV19 combines with J gene TRBJ1-2, with 10 bases matching TRBD1. Germline V gene lookup returns CDR1 LNHDA and CDR2 SQIVND (reference sequence). J was trimmed by 8 bases and V by 5 bases; bases with no gene match: 8. This CDR3 contains 14 residues. For the CDR3, the DNA is TGTGCCAGTAGTCCTGGACAGGGGGGATACGGCTACACCTTC. Encoded protein: CASSPGQGGYGYTF.

In its sample, this clone was seen once. The rearrangement uses TRBV19 and TRBJ2-7; weak D call: TRBD2 (5 bases). CDR3 length: 15 residues. Germline lookup yields CDR1 LNHDA and CDR2 SQIVND (reference sequence). V was clipped by 5 bases and J by 2 bases, with 16 bases between them. This chain's CDR3 is CASSAPRGQAYEQYF. CDR3 coding DNA: TGTGCCAGTAGTGCACCGCGCGGGCAGGCCTACGAGCAGTACTTC.

V gene TRBV27 combines with J gene TRBJ2-7, with 8 bases identical to TRBD2. Unmatched junction bases numbered 6, after V lost 7 bases and J lost 4 bases. The CDR3 consists of 13 residues. Germline CDR1 is MNHEY and CDR2 is SMNVEV (reference sequence). In DNA form, the CDR3 reads TGTGCCAGCACCCCCGGGGGGGGTTACGAGCAGTACTTC. This translates into CASTPGGGYEQYF.

The V call is TRBV2, the J call TRBJ1-4; 9 bases match TRBD1. J was trimmed by 2 bases and V by 6 bases; bases with no gene match: 19. This CDR3 spans 20 amino acids. In germline, CDR1 is SNHLY, CDR2 FYNNEI. CDR3 amino acids: CASRGARLGQGWGTNEKLFF. For the CDR3, the DNA is TGTGCCAGCAGGGGCGCGCGACTGGGACAGGGATGGGGGACTAATGAAAAACTGTTTTTT.

J is TRBJ2-5 and V is TRBV20-1; a possible D gene is TRBD1 (6 bases). V gave up 3 bases and J gave up 6 bases, with 20 bases separating them. Germline V gene sequence: CDR1 DFQATT, CDR2 SNEGSKA (reference sequence). This CDR3 is 15 amino acids long. CDR3 nucleotide sequence: TGCAGTGCTAGTCGACCGGGACACGGCCCCAAGACCCAGTACTTC. Translated: CSASRPGHGPKTQYF.

This clone was detected only once. The chain joins TRBV7-9 to TRBJ1-4, with D possibly TRBD1 on 5 matching bases. The CDR3 extends over 15 amino acids. The V end was cut by 2 bases, the J end by 3 bases, with 10 bases between. Germline V gene data show CDR1 as SEHNR and CDR2 as FQNEAQ (reference sequence). In nucleotides, the CDR3 is TGTGCCAGCAGCTTACAGCAGGGCCCTAATGAAAAACTGTTTTTT. This encodes CASSLQQGPNEKLFF.

This clone was seen more than once but under ten times. This chain connects TRBV19 to TRBJ1-5; 7 bases match TRBD1. This CDR3 has 15 amino acids. Losses at the gene ends were 3 bases for V and 5 bases for J; bases not matched to a gene: 7. The V gene's germline CDR1 is LNHDA and CDR2 SQIVND (reference sequence). CDR3 in amino acids: CASSILNRGDQPQHF. The DNA of the CDR3 is TGTGCCAGTAGTATTCTCAACAGGGGCGATCAGCCCCAGCATTTT.

J is TRBJ2-1 and V is TRBV9; 7 bases fit TRBD2. Germline assignment: CDR1 SGDLS and CDR2 YYNGEE. Losses at the gene ends were 0 bases for V and 9 bases for J; bases not matched to a gene: 3. The CDR3 extends over 13 amino acids. CDR3 bases: TGTGCCAGCAGCGTAGCTGGGGGGGGTGAGCAGTTCTTC. It encodes CASSVAGGGEQFF.

This clone has just one count. V gene TRBV4-1 combines with J gene TRBJ1-1; 9 bases are shared with TRBD1. Looked up from germline, CDR1 is MGHRA and CDR2 is YSYEKL. V lost 3 bases, J lost 4 bases, and 6 bases stayed unmatched. This CDR3 is 15 amino acids long. The CDR3 is CASSHHRDRATEAFF. CDR3 nucleotide sequence: TGCGCCAGCAGCCACCACAGGGACAGGGCCACTGAAGCTTTCTTT.

The count of this clone is one. This chain links TRBV2 with TRBJ1-2, with 9 bases fitting TRBD1. The V and J ends lost 6 bases and 6 bases, in that order; junction bases with no gene match: 8. The CDR3 is 14 residues long. CDR1 is SNHLY, CDR2 FYNNEI, per germline. CDR3 in DNA: TGTGCCAGCAGGCACGACAGGGGGGTCGATGGCTACACCTTC. It specifies CASRHDRGVDGYTF.